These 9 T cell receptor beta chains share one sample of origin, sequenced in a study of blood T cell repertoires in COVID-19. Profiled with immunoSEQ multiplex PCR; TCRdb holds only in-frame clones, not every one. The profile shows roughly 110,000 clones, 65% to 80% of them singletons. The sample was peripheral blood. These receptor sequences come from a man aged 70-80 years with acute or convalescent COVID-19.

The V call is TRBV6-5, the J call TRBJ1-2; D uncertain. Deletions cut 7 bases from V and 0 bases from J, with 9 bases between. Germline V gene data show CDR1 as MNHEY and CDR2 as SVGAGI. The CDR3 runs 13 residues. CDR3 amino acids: CASTRGANYGYTF. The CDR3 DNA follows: TGTGCCAGCACTCGCGGAGCTAACTATGGCTACACCTTC.

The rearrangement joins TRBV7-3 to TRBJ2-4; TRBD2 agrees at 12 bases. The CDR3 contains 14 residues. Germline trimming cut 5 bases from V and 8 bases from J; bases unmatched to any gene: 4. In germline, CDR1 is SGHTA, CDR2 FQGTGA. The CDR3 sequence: CASSASGGAHIQYF. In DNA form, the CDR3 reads TGTGCCAGCAGCGCTAGCGGGGGGGCACACATTCAGTACTTC.

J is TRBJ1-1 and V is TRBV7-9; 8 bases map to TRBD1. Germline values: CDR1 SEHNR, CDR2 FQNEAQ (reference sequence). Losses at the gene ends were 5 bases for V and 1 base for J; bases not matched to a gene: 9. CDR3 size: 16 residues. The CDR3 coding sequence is TGTGCCAGCAGCACCCAGGGACAGGTCCCGAACACTGAAGCTTTCTTT. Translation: CASSTQGQVPNTEAFF.

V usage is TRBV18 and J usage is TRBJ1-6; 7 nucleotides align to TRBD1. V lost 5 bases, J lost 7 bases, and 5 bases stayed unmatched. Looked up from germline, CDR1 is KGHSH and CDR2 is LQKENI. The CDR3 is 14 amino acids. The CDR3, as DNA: TGTGCCAGCTCAGGGACAGATCTAAATTCACCCCTCCACTTT. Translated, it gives CASSGTDLNSPLHF.

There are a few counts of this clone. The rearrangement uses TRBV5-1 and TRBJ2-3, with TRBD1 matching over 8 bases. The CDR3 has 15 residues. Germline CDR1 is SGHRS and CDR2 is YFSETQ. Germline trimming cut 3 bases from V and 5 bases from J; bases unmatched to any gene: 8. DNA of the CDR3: TGCGCCAGCAGCTCCGGACAGGGCCCAGAAGATACGCAGTATTTT. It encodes CASSSGQGPEDTQYF.

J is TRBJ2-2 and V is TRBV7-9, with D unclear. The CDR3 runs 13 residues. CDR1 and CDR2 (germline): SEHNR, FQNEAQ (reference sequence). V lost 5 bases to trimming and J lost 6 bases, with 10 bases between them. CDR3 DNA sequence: TGTGCCAGCAGCCCCGCGGCGTCCGGGGAGCTGTTTTTT. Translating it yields CASSPAASGELFF.

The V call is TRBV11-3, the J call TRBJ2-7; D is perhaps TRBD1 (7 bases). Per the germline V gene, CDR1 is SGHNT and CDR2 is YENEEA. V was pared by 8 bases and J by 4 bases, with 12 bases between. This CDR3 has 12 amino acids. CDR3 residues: CASSQGGYEQYF. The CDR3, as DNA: TGTGCCAGCTCCCAGGGGGGTTACGAGCAGTACTTC.

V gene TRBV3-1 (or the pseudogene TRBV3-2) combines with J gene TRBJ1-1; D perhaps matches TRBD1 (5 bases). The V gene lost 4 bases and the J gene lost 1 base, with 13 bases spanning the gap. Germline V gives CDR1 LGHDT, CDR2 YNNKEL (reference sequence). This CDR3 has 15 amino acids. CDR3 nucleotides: TGTGCCAGCAGCCTCATGGGGGGGACGAACACTGAAGCTTTCTTT. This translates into CASSLMGGTNTEAFF.

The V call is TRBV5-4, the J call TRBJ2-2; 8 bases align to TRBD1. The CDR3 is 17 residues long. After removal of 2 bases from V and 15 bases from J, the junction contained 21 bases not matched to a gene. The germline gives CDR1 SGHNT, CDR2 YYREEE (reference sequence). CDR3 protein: CASSFGGQVQQLGALFF. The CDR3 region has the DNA TGTGCCAGCAGCTTTGGGGGACAGGTCCAACAGCTTGGGGCTTTGTTTTTT. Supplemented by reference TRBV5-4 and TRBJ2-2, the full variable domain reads ETGVTQSPTHLIKTRGQQVTLRCSSQSGHNTVSWYQQALGQGPQFIFQYYREEENGRGNFPPRFSGLQFPNYSSELNVNALELDDSALYLCASSFGGQVQQLGALFFGEGSRLTVL.